The 14 T cell receptor beta chains listed next were all sequenced from one sample in a study of long-term antiretroviral therapy in people with HIV. With survey level as its setting, the immunoSEQ assay was v3.0. Produced via immunoSEQ multiplex PCR; TCRdb's table is partial and in-frame only. This table holds about 21,000 clones, roughly 85% found once. Material: unsorted PBMCs, obtained at the start of antiretroviral therapy. These receptor sequences come from a man aged 50-60 years with HIV.

This clone appeared a few times. The chain has TRBV11-2 and TRBJ1-1; TRBD1 matches at 7 bases. The CDR3 has 14 amino acids. The V and J ends lost 5 bases and 7 bases, in that order; junction bases with no gene match: 10. Per the germline V gene, CDR1 is SGHAT and CDR2 is FQNNGV. The CDR3 DNA sequence: TGTGCCAGCAGCCGAGACAGGGTTGATGATGAAGCTTTCTTT. Encoded protein: CASSRDRVDDEAFF.

The chain recombines TRBV9 with TRBJ2-6; D is unresolved. Looked up from germline, CDR1 is SGDLS and CDR2 is YYNGEE. V shed 3 bases and J shed 0 bases, with 7 bases lying between them. The CDR3 extends over 15 amino acids. The CDR3 region is CASSGVRSGANVLTF. CDR3 nucleotides: TGTGCCAGCAGCGGAGTCCGCTCTGGGGCCAACGTCCTGACTTTC.

This chain connects TRBV7-2 to TRBJ2-3; D not resolved. Germline values: CDR1 SGHTA, CDR2 FQGNSA. Deletions cut 1 base from V and 9 bases from J, with 11 bases between. The CDR3 totals 13 residues. CDR3 nucleotide sequence: TGTGCCAGCAGCTTAGACGGCGGAGCGACGCAGTATTTT. Protein: CASSLDGGATQYF.

The chain's CDR3 is CASSLPVSGSYNEQFF. DNA of the CDR3: TGCGCCAGCAGCTTGCCCGTTAGCGGGAGTTACAATGAGCAGTTCTTC. The V and J genes are TRBV5-1 and TRBJ2-1, with 9 bases that match TRBD2. CDR1 is SGHRS, CDR2 YFSETQ, per germline. Trimming took 1 base from V and 4 from J; bases not matched to a gene: 6. There are 16 residues in the CDR3.

The V call is TRBV5-4, the J call TRBJ1-1; D gene unclear. CDR1 and CDR2 (germline): SGHNT, YYREEE (reference sequence). The CDR3 runs to 14 residues. Trimming shortened V by 2 bases and J by 0 bases, and 8 bases separated the two germline ends. CDR3 sequence: CASSLRGMNTEAFF. The DNA for the CDR3 is TGTGCCAGCAGCTTAAGAGGAATGAACACTGAAGCTTTCTTT.

The J gene is TRBJ1-2, the V gene TRBV11-3; no clear D. Germline V CDR1 and CDR2: SGHNT, YENEEA. CDR3 length: 15 residues. V was cut by 4 bases and J by 0 bases, with 12 bases left in between. CDR3 in amino acids: CASSSGPGANYGYTF. As DNA, the CDR3 is TGTGCCAGCAGCTCCGGTCCAGGAGCTAACTATGGCTACACCTTC.

This chain links TRBV5-4 with TRBJ2-1, with 10 bases fitting TRBD2. With 10 bases clipped from V and 4 bases from J, the junction kept 17 bases outside the gene matches. This CDR3 is 17 amino acids long. Germline V gene sequence: CDR1 SGHNT, CDR2 YYREEE (reference sequence). CDR3 sequence: CASRDTGGTSAYNEQFF. The DNA for the CDR3 is TGTGCCTCCCGGGATACCGGAGGGACTAGCGCATACAATGAGCAGTTCTTC.

The V and J genes are TRBV4-3 and TRBJ2-1; D not resolved. Trimming pared 4 bases from V and 0 bases from J, leaving 10 bases between. CDR1 and CDR2 from the germline V gene are LGHNA and YSLEER. The CDR3 covers 15 residues. For the CDR3, the DNA is TGCGCCAGCAGCCCGGATACGAGCTCCTACAATGAGCAGTTCTTC. This codes for CASSPDTSSYNEQFF.

The chain is built from TRBV7-2 and TRBJ1-2; D is possibly TRBD1 (5 bases). With 1 base removed from V and 8 bases from J, the gap between germline ends came to 11 bases. Germline CDR1 is SGHTA and CDR2 is FQGNSA. The CDR3 runs to 13 residues. The CDR3 sequence: CASSLDSQAGYTF. The CDR3 DNA sequence: TGTGCCAGCAGCTTAGACTCACAGGCCGGCTACACCTTC.

The sample holds a few counts of this clone. The chain links TRBV7-3 to TRBJ1-1; TRBD1 agrees at 7 bases. The CDR3 spans 13 residues. The germline gives CDR1 SGHTA, CDR2 FQGTGA. Trimming at V came to 4 bases and at J to 8 bases, leaving 7 bases not matched to a gene. CDR3 nucleotides: TGTGCCAGCAGCTCCGTTGGGACAGCCGAAGCTTTCTTT. This codes for CASSSVGTAEAFF.

V is TRBV6-6 and J is TRBJ1-1; D is ambiguous. The CDR3 loop spans 13 amino acids. Germline CDR1 reads MNHNY; CDR2 reads SVGAGI (reference sequence). V lost 4 bases and J lost 1, with 7 bases in between. The CDR3 DNA is TGTGCCAGCAGTTCGGACGGGAACACTGAAGCTTTCTTT. Amino acids: CASSSDGNTEAFF.

Written as DNA, the CDR3 is TGTGCCAGTAGTGTTCTAGCGGTTTCCTACGAGCAGTACTTC. It encodes CASSVLAVSYEQYF. V is TRBV19 and J is TRBJ2-7; 7 bases fit TRBD2. J lost 1 base, V lost 5 bases, and 5 bases had no gene match. The CDR3 runs to 14 residues. Germline-derived CDR1 and CDR2 are LNHDA and SQIVND (reference sequence).

The V and J genes are TRBV6-5 and TRBJ2-7; D might be TRBD2 (6 bases). This CDR3 is built from 16 residues. Per germline, CDR1 MNHEY and CDR2 SVGAGI. V was shortened by 0 bases and J by 1 base, with 13 bases between the two germline ends. The CDR3 DNA reads as TGTGCCAGCAGTTACTCGGAGGGGAAGGGATCCTACGAGCAGTACTTC. It is translated as CASSYSEGKGSYEQYF.

The chain is built from TRBV29-1 and TRBJ1-5; 9 bases are a match to TRBD1. The germline V gene encodes CDR1 SQVTM and CDR2 ANQGSEA. V lost 4 bases and J lost 7; bases outside the gene matches: 5. CDR3 size: 13 residues. This CDR3 is CSVGQGEGQPQHF. CDR3 DNA sequence: TGCAGCGTTGGACAGGGGGAAGGCCAGCCCCAGCATTTT.